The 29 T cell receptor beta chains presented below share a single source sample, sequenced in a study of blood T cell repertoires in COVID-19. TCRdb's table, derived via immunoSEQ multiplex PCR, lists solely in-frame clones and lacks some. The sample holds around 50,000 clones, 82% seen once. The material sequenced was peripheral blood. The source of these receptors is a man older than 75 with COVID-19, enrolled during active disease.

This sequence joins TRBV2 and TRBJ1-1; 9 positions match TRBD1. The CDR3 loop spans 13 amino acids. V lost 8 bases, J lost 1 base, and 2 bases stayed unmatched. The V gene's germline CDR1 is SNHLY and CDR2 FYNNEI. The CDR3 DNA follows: TGTGCCAGCGACAGGGGGACGAACACTGAAGCTTTCTTT. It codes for CASDRGTNTEAFF.

The CDR3 loop is CASSISGQGYEQYV. The CDR3 DNA reads as TGTGCCAGCAGCATTAGCGGACAGGGCTACGAGCAGTACGTC. The chain combines TRBV9 with TRBJ2-7, with 8 bases identical to TRBD1. The ends lost 4 bases at V and 3 bases at J; junction bases unmatched: 6. Looked up from germline, CDR1 is SGDLS and CDR2 is YYNGEE. The CDR3 covers 14 residues.

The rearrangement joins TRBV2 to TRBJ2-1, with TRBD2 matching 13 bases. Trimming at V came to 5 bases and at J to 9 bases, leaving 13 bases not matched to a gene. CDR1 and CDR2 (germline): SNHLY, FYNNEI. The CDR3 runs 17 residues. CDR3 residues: CASSPPGTSGIPGEQFF. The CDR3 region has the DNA TGTGCCAGCAGTCCCCCCGGGACTAGCGGGATCCCCGGTGAGCAGTTCTTC.

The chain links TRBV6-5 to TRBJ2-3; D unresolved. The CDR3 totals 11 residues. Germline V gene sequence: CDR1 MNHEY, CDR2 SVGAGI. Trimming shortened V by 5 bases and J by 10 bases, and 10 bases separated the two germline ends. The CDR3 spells CASSQRQAQYF. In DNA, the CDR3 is TGTGCCAGCAGTCAACGACAAGCGCAGTATTTT.

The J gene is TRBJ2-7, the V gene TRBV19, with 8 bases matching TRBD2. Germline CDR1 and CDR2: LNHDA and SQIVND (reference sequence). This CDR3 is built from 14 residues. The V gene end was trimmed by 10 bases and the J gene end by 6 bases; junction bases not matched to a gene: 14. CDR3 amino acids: CATLERGAGGEQYF. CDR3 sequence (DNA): TGTGCCACCCTCGAGCGGGGCGCGGGGGGCGAGCAGTACTTC.

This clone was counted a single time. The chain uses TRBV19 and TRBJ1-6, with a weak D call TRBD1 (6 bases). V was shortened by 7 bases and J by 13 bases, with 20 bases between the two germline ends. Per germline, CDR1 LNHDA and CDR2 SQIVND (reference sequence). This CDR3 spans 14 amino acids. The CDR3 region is CASIGSGGAEPLHF. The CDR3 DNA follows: TGTGCCAGTATAGGTTCGGGGGGCGCGGAGCCCCTCCACTTT.

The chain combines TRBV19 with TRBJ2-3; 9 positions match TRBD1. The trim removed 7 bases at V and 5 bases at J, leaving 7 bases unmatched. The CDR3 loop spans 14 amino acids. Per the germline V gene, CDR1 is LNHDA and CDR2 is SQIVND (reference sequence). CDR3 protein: CASIPQGAGDTQYF. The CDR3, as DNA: TGTGCCAGTATTCCACAGGGGGCAGGAGATACGCAGTATTTT.

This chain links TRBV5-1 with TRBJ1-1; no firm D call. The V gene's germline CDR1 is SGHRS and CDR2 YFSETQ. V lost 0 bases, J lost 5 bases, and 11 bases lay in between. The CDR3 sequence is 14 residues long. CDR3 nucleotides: TGCGCCAGCAGCTTGGGGAAGGGAGAGACTGAAGCTTTCTTT. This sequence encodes CASSLGKGETEAFF.

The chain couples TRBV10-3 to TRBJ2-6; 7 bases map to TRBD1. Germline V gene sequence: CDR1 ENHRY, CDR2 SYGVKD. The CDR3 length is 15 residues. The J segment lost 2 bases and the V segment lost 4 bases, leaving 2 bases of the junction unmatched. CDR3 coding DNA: TGTGCCATCAGTGGAGACAGGGCTGGGGCCAACGTCCTGACTTTC. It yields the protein CAISGDRAGANVLTF.

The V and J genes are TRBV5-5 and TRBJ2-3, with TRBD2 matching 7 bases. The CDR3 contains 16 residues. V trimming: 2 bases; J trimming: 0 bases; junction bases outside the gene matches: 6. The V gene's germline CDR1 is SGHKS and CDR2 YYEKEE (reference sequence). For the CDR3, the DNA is TGTGCCAGCAGCTTAATTGGGGGAGGGAGCACAGATACGCAGTATTTT. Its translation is CASSLIGGGSTDTQYF.

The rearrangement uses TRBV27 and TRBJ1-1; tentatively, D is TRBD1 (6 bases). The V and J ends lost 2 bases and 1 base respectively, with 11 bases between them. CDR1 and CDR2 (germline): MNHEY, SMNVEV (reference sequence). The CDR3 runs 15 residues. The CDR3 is CASSLNGGRNTEAFF. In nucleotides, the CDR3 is TGTGCCAGCAGTTTAAATGGGGGCAGGAACACTGAAGCTTTCTTT.

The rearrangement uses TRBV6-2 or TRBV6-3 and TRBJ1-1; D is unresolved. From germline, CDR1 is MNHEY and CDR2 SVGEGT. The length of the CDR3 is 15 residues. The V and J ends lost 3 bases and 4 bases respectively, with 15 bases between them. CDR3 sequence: CASSYVVKEGTEAFF. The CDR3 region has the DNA TGTGCCAGCAGTTATGTGGTGAAGGAGGGCACTGAAGCTTTCTTT.

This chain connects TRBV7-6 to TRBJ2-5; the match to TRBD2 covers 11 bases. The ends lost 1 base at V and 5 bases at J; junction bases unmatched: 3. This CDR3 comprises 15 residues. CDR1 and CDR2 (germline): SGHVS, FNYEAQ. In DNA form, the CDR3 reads TGTGCCAGCAGCTTAGATCGACTAGCGGGGGAGACCCAGTACTTC. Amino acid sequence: CASSLDRLAGETQYF. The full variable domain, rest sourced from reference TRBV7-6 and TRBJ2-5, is GAGVSQSPRYKVTKRGQDVALRCDPISGHVSLYWYRQALGQGPEFLTYFNYEAQQDKSGLPNDRFSAERPEGSISTLTIQRTEQRDSAMYRCASSLDRLAGETQYFGPGTRLLVL.

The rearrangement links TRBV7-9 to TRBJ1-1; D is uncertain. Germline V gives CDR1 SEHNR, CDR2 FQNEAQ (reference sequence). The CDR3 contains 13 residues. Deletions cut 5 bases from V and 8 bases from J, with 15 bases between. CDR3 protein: CASSLRSATEAFF. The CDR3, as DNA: TGTGCCAGCAGCCTCCGCAGCGCCACAGAAGCTTTCTTT.

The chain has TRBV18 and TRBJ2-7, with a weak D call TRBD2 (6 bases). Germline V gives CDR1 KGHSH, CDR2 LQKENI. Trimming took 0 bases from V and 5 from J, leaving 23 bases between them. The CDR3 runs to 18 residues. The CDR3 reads CASSPPRGTASLVHEQYF. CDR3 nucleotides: TGTGCCAGCTCACCACCGCGCGGGACCGCTTCGCTCGTCCACGAGCAGTACTTC.

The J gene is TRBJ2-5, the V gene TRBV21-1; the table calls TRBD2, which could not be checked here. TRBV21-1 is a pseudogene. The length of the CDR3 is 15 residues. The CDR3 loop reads CASSRTSGNPETQYF. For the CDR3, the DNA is TGTGCCAGCAGTCGGACTAGCGGGAACCCAGAGACCCAGTACTTC.

CDR3 residues: CASSATTGDGYTF. The CDR3 DNA reads as TGTGCCAGCAGCGCTACGACAGGGGATGGCTACACCTTC. The chain is built from TRBV6-5 and TRBJ1-2, with 8 bases fitting TRBD1. The CDR3 has 13 residues. The V gene's germline CDR1 is MNHEY and CDR2 SVGAGI. V trimming: 6 bases; J trimming: 6 bases; junction bases outside the gene matches: 6.

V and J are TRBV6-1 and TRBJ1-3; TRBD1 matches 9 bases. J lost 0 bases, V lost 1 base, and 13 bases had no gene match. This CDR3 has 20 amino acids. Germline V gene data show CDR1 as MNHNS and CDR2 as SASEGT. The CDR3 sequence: CASSEGVWGQGKDSGNTIYF. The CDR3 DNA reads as TGTGCCAGCAGTGAAGGGGTTTGGGGACAGGGTAAAGACTCTGGAAACACCATATATTTT.

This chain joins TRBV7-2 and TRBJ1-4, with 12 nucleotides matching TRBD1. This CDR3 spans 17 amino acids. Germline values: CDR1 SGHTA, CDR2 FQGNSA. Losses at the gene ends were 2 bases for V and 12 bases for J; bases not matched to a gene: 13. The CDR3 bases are TGTGCCAGCAGCTTATCGGGACAGGGGGCTTTCCCTATAGAACTGTTTTTT. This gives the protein CASSLSGQGAFPIELFF.

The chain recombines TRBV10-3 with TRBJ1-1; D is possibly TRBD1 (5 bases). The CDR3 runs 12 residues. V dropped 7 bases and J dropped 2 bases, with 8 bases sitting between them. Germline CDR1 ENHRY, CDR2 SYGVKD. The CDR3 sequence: CAIKGSNTEAFF. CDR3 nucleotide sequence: TGTGCCATCAAGGGGTCTAACACTGAAGCTTTCTTT.

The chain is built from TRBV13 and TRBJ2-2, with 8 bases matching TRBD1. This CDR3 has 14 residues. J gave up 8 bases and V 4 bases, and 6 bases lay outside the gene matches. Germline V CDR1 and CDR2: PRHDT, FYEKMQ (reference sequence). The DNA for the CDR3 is TGTGCCAGCAGCTCCGGACAGGGCCCAGGGGAGCTGTTTTTT. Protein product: CASSSGQGPGELFF.

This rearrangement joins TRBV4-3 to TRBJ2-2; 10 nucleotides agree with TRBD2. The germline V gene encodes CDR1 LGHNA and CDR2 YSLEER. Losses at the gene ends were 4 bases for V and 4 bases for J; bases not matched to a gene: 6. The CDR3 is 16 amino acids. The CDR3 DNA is TGCGCCAGCAGCCCTGGGACTAGCGAGCGCACCGGGGAGCTGTTTTTT. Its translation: CASSPGTSERTGELFF.

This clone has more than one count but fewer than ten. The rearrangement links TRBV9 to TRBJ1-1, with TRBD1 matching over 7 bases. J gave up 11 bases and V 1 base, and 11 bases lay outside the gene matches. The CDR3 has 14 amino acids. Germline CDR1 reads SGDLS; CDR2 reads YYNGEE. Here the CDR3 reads CASSVLGAGGSAFF. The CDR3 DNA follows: TGTGCCAGCAGCGTACTAGGGGCAGGGGGGTCGGCTTTCTTT.

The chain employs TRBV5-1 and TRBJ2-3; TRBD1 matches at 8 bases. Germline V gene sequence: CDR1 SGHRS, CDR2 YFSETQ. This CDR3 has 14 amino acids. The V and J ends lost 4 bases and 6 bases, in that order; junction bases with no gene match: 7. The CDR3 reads CASSPRTGRDTQYF. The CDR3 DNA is TGCGCCAGCAGCCCTCGGACAGGGCGGGATACGCAGTATTTT.

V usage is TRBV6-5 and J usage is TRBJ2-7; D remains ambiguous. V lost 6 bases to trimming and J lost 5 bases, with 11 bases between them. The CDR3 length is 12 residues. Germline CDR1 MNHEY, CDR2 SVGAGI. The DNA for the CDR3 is TGTGCCAGCAGCCAGTATTTTAACGAGCAGTACGTC. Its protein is CASSQYFNEQYV.

Written as DNA, the CDR3 is TGCGCCAGCAGCGTCGACAGTCTCACCGGGGAGCTGTTTTTT. Its translation: CASSVDSLTGELFF. The chain carries TRBV5-1 and TRBJ2-2, with D possibly being TRBD1 (5 bases). CDR1 and CDR2 from the germline V gene are SGHRS and YFSETQ. CDR3 size: 14 residues. V lost 4 bases to trimming and J lost 4 bases, with 11 bases between them.

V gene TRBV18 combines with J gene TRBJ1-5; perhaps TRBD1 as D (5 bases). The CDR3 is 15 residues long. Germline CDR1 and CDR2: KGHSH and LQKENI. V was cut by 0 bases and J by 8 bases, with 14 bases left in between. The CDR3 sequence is CASSPPDQGGEPQHF. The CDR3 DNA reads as TGTGCCAGCTCACCACCGGATCAGGGAGGGGAGCCCCAGCATTTT.

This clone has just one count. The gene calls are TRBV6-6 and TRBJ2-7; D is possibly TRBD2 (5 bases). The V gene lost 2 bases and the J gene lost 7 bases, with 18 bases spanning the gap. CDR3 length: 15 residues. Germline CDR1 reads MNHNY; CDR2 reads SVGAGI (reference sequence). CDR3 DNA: TGTGCCAGCAGTTACCGGGATTGGAGGCGCGCTGAGCAGTACGTC. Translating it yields CASSYRDWRRAEQYV.

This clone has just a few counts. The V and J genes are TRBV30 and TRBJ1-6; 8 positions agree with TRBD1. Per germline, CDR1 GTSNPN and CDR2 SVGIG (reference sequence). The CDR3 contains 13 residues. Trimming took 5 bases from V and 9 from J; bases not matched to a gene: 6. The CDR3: CAWDGQGRSPLHF. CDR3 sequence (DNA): TGTGCCTGGGACGGACAGGGACGTTCACCCCTCCACTTT.